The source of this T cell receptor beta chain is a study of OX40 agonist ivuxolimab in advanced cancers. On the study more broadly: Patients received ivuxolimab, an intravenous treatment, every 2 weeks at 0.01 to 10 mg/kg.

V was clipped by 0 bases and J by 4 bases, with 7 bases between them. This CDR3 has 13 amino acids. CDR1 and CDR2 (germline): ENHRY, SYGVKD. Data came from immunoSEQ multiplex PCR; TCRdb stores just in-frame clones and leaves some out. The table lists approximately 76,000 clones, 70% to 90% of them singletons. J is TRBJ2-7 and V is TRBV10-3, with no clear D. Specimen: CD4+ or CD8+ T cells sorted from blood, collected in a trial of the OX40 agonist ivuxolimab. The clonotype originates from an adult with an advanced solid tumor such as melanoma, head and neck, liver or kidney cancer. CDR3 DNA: TGTGCCATCAGTGAGTCGACGGCATACGAGCAGTACTTC. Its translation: CAISESTAYEQYF.